The T cell receptor beta chain under discussion was sequenced for a study of blood T cell repertoires in COVID-19. Data came from immunoSEQ multiplex PCR; TCRdb stores just in-frame clones and leaves some out. The sample carries 50,000 to 70,000 clones, more than 75% recorded once. The V and J ends lost 5 bases and 7 bases respectively, with 21 bases between them. The CDR3 has 15 residues. CDR1 and CDR2 (germline): LNHDA, SQIVND (reference sequence). The chain joins TRBV19 to TRBJ2-7; D is perhaps TRBD2 (6 bases). Sequencing used peripheral blood. The sequence derives from a man aged 55 to 69 with active or convalescent COVID-19. CDR3: CASSPGLTKGREQYF. In DNA form, the CDR3 reads TGTGCCAGTAGTCCGGGACTGACGAAGGGTCGAGAGCAGTACTTC.